The present T cell receptor beta chain was sequenced within a study of shared clonotypes between healthy human individuals. The study's findings and limits: The diversity represented, both genetic and in exposure history, was limited by few donors.

CD45RA+ naive and CD45RA-negative memory subsets were separated from CD4+ cells. As to this clone: Its target is unknown.

The authors distributed each subset's genomic DNA evenly over several immunoSEQ plates. DNA at 200 ng, some 31,000 T cell genomes, went into sorted-subset replicate PCRs. Produced via immunoSEQ multiplex PCR; TCRdb's table is partial and in-frame only. The table shows roughly 2,300,000 clones, with 85% to 95% occurring only once. The TCR comes from a young man in good health. Some clones in this sample may be carry-over from other donors' samples. Sequenced input: naive CD4+ T cells from PBMCs. Subset noted: CD45RA+ positively selected.

CDR3 loop: CASSVASALSEQFF. The CDR3 DNA is TGTGCCAGCAGCGTAGCGAGCGCCTTGAGTGAGCAGTTCTTC. The gene calls are TRBV9 and TRBJ2-1; no definite D call. CDR3 length: 14 amino acids. V gave up 0 bases and J gave up 9 bases, with 13 bases separating them. Germline assignment: CDR1 SGDLS and CDR2 YYNGEE.